This T cell receptor beta chain was documented in a study of beta chain features in type 1 diabetes. Trimming took off 1 base at V and 6 bases at J, with 12 bases between the two ends. Germline loops: CDR1 LGHNT, CDR2 FRNRAP. The CDR3 sequence is 14 residues long. Isolated RNA was reverse transcribed in full, so expressed TCRB transcripts were sequenced. TCRdb keeps only in-frame clones here, not all; method: immunoSEQ multiplex PCR. The sample contains about 26,000 clones, 40% to 60% of which appear only once. Regarding this clone: What it recognizes is unknown.

Blood was collected once per donor into heparin, averaging about 110 mL. Study findings and constraints: PCR may have favored shorter templates equally in patients and controls. Moderately but significantly shorter TCRB CDR3s were found in Type 1 diabetes patients in all four CD4+ subsets. Among type 1 diabetes patients, VDJ junctions had fewer insertions and more deletions.

The sequenced sample consisted of stem cell memory CD4+ T cells from blood. The gene calls are TRBV12-5 and TRBJ1-1; D is ambiguous. This TCR came from a young man with type 1 diabetes. The DNA of the CDR3 is TGTGCTAGTGGTTTGGACCAACCCGCGGCTGAAGCTTTCTTT. This sequence encodes CASGLDQPAAEAFF.